This T cell receptor beta chain was documented in a study of blood T cell repertoires in COVID-19. Study information: PBMCs, B-cell-depleted T cells, or T cells provided the cDNA or gDNA that made up the material.

Data came from immunoSEQ multiplex PCR; TCRdb stores just in-frame clones and leaves some out. There are 60,000 to 70,000 clones in the sample; around 90% occur only once, and approximately 45% lies in the top ten. The Seattle patients joined while their infection was active and were tracked longitudinally afterward. Trimming cost V 7 bases and J 4 bases; bases outside gene matches: 7. There are 15 residues in the CDR3. CDR1 and CDR2 from the germline V gene are SNHLY and FYNNEI. The TCR comes from a woman aged 60-75 years with COVID-19, enrolled during active disease. The sequencing input was peripheral blood. The gene calls are TRBV2 and TRBJ2-3, with 11 bases that match TRBD2. DNA of the CDR3: TGTGCCAGCACCTTCCGGACTAGCGGGTCAGATACGCAGTATTTT. Translating gives CASTFRTSGSDTQYF.